This T cell receptor beta chain was recorded in a study of brain T cells in children with intractable seizures. Time point of the sample: blood from clinic visit 5 months post-surgery; TSC patient then seizure free. The sequenced cases were selected for having the highest brain T cell transcript signatures. Germline V gene data show CDR1 as SGHDN and CDR2 as FVKESK. Trimming shortened V by 1 base and J by 10 bases, and 5 bases separated the two germline ends. The CDR3 covers 11 residues. This table comes from immunoSEQ multiplex PCR, and its TCRdb copy is limited to in-frame clones, with some not included. Among approximately 330,000 clones, 93% were seen once, and the ten largest hold 5.5% to 6%.

The TCR sequence derives from a boy under two years old with tuberous sclerosis and intractable seizures. The chain recombines TRBV14 with TRBJ2-1; D is uncertain. The sample here was peripheral blood, taken about 5 months after surgery. CDR3 bases: TGTGCCAGCAGCCAAGTTTGGGAGCAGTTCTTC. Its translation is CASSQVWEQFF.